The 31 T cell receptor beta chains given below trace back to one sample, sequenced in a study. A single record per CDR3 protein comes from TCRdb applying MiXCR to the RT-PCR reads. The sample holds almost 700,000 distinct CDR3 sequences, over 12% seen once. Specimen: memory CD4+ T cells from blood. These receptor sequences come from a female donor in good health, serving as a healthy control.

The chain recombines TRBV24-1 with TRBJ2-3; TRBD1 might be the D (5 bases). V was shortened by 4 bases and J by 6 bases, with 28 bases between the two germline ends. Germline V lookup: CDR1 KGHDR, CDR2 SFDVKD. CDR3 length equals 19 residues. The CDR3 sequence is CATSDPRESRTRTWDTQYF. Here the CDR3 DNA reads TGTGCCACCAGTGACCCCAGAGAATCCAGGACAAGGACGTGGGATACGCAGTATTTT.

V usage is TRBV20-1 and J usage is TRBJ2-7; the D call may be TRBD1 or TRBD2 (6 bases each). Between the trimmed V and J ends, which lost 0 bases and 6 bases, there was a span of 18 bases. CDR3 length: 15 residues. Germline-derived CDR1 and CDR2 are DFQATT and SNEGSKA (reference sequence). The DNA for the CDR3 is TGCAGTGCTAGAGATTACGGGGGCCCCGGGGGCGAGCAGTACTTC. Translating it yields CSARDYGGPGGEQYF.

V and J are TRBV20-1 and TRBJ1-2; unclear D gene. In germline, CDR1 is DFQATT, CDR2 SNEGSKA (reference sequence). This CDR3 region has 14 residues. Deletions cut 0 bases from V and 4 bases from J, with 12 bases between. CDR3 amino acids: CSARDPSGSYGYTF. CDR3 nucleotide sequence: TGCAGTGCTAGAGATCCCTCGGGGAGCTATGGCTACACCTTC.

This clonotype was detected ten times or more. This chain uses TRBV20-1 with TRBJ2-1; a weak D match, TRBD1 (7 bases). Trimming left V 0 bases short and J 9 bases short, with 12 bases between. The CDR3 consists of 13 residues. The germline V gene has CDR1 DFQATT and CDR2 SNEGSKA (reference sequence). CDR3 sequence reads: CSARDRGAGEQFF. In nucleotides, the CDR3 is TGCAGTGCTAGAGACAGGGGGGCGGGTGAGCAGTTCTTC.

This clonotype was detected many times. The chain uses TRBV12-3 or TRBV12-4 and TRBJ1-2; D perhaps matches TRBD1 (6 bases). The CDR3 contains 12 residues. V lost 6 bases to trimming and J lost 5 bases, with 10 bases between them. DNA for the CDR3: TGTGCCAGCAGCGAAGGGGGGTATGGCTACACCTTC. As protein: CASSEGGYGYTF.

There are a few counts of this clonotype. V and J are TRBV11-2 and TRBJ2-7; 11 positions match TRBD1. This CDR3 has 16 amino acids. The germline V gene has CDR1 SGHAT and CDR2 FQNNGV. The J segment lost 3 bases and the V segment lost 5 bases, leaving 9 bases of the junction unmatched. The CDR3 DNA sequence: TGTGCCAGCAGCGTTACTACCGGGACAGGGGGCTACGAGCAGTACTTC. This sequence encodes CASSVTTGTGGYEQYF.

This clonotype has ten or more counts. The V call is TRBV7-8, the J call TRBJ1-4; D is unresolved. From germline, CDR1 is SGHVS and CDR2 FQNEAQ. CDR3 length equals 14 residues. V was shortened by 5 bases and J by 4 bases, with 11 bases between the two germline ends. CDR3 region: CASSGGRDNEKLFF. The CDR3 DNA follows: TGTGCCAGCAGCGGAGGTCGCGATAATGAAAAACTGTTTTTT.

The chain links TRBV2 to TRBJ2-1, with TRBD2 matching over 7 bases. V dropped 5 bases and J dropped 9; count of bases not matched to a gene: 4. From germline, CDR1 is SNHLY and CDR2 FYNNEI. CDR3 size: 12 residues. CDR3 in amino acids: CASSREAGEQFF. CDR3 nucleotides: TGTGCCAGCAGTCGGGAGGCGGGTGAGCAGTTCTTC.

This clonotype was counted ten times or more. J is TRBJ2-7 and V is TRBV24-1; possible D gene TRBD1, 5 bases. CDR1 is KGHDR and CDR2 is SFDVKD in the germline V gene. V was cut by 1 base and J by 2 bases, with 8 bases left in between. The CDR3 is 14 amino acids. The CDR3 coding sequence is TGTGCCACCAGTGATTTAACAGGACCCTACGAGCAGTACTTC. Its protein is CATSDLTGPYEQYF.

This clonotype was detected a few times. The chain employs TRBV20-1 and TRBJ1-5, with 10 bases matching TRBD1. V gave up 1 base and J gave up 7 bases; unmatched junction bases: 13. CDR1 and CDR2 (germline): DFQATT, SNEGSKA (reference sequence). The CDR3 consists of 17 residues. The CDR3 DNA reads TGCAGTGCTAGAGGCCCACCGGGACAGGGGTTTCGACAGCCCCAGCATTTT. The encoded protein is CSARGPPGQGFRQPQHF.

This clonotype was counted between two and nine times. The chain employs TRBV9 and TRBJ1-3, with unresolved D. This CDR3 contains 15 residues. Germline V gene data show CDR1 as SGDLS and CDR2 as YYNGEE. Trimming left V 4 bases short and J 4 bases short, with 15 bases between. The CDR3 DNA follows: TGTGCCAGCAGCCCCCTTGTGAGCCCCGGAAACACCATATATTTT. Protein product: CASSPLVSPGNTIYF.

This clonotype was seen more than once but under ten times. CDR3 residues: CASSSPGGSNTGELFF. CDR3 coding DNA: TGTGCCAGCAGCTCCCCTGGCGGTTCGAACACCGGGGAGCTGTTTTTT. The chain combines TRBV7-9 with TRBJ2-2; D unresolved. Germline V gene sequence: CDR1 SEHNR, CDR2 FQNEAQ (reference sequence). The CDR3 is 16 residues long. Trimming removed 4 bases at V and 0 bases at J, with 12 bases between.

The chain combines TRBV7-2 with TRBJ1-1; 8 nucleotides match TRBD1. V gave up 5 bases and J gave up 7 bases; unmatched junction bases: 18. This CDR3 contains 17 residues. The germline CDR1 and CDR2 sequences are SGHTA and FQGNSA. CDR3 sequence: CASSLYVAGGLVGEAFF. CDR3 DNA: TGTGCCAGCAGCCTTTACGTGGCAGGGGGCTTGGTCGGTGAAGCTTTCTTT.

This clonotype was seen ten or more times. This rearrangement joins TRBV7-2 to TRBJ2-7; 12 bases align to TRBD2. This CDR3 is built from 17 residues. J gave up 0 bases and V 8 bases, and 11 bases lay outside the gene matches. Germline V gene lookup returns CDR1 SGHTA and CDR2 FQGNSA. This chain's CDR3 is CASRPTSGSLSSYEQYF. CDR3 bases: TGTGCCAGCCGCCCGACTAGCGGGAGCCTCAGCTCCTACGAGCAGTACTTC.

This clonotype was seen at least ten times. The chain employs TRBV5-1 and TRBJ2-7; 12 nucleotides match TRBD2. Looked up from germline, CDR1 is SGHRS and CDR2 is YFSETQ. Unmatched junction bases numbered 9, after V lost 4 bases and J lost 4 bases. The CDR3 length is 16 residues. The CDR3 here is CASSAVTSGGEYEQYF. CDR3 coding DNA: TGCGCCAGCAGCGCAGTGACTAGCGGGGGAGAATACGAGCAGTACTTC.

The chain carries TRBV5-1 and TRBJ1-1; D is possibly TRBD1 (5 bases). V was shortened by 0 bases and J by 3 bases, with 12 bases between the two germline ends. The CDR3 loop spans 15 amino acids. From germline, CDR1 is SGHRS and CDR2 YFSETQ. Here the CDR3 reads CASSLDEGSHTEAFF. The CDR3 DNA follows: TGCGCCAGCAGCTTGGACGAGGGGTCCCACACTGAAGCTTTCTTT.

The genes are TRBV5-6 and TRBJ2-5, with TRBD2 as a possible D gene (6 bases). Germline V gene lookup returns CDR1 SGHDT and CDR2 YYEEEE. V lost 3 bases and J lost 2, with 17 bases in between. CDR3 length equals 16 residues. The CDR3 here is CASSSRGTPRQETQYF. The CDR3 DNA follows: TGTGCCAGCAGCTCTCGGGGGACCCCTAGGCAAGAGACCCAGTACTTC.

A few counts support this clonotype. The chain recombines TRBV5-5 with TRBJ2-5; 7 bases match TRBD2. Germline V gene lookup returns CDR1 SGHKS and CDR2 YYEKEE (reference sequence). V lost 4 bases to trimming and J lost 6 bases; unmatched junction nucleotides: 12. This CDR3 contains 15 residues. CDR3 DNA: TGTGCCAGCAGCCCGTCGTTGCAGGGAGGGCAGACCCAGTACTTC. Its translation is CASSPSLQGGQTQYF. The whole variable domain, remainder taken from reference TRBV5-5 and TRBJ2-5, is DAGVTQSPTHLIKTRGQQVTLRCSPISGHKSVSWYQQVLGQGPQFIFQYYEKEERGRGNFPDRFSARQFPNYSSELNVNALLLGDSALYLCASSPSLQGGQTQYFGPGTRLLVL.

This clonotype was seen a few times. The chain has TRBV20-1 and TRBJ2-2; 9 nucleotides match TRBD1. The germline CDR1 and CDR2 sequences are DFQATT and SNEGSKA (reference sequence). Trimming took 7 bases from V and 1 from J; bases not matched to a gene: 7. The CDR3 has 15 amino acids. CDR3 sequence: CSVPGQGKNTGELFF. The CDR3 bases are TGCAGTGTACCCGGACAGGGGAAGAACACCGGGGAGCTGTTTTTT.

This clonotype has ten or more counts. The CDR3 bases are TGCAGTGCTAGACCGTCCTCCTACGAGCAGTACTTC. This gives the protein CSARPSSYEQYF. The rearrangement joins TRBV20-1 to TRBJ2-7; D unclear. CDR3 length equals 12 residues. Germline CDR1 is DFQATT and CDR2 is SNEGSKA (reference sequence). Trimming cost V 2 bases and J 0 bases, with 5 bases left between them.

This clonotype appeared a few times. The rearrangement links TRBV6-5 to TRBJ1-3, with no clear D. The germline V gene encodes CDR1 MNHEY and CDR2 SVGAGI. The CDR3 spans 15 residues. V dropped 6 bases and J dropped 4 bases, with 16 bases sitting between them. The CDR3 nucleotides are TGTGCCAGCAGATCAAGGCGGTGGCAGGGAAACACCATATATTTT. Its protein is CASRSRRWQGNTIYF.

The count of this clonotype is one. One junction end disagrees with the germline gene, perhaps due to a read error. CDR3 in DNA: TGCAGTGCTCCCCCAGTGAACTTC. Amino acids: CSAPPVNF. This sequence joins TRBV20-1 and TRBJ2-4; D not resolved. Germline loops: CDR1 DFQATT, CDR2 SNEGSKA (reference sequence). The CDR3 has 8 amino acids.

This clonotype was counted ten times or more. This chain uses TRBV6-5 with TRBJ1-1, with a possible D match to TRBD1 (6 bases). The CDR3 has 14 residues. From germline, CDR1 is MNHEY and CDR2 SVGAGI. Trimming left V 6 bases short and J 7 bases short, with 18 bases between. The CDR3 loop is CASRVPGTTHEAFF. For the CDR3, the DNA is TGTGCCAGCAGAGTACCCGGGACAACCCATGAAGCTTTCTTT.

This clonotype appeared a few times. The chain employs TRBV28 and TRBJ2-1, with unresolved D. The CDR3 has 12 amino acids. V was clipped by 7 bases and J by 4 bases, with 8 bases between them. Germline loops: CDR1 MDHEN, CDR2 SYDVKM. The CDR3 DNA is TGTGCCAGCACCCTCGCGTACAATGAGCAGTTCTTC. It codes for CASTLAYNEQFF.

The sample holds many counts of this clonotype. CDR3 sequence: CASSSGLAGAEQFF. The DNA for the CDR3 is TGTGCCAGCAGCTCGGGACTAGCGGGAGCTGAGCAGTTCTTC. This chain uses TRBV6-4 with TRBJ2-1; 14 bases map to TRBD2. Germline CDR1 and CDR2: MRHNA and SNTAGT. V gave up 6 bases and J gave up 9 bases; unmatched junction bases: 4. CDR3 length: 14 amino acids.

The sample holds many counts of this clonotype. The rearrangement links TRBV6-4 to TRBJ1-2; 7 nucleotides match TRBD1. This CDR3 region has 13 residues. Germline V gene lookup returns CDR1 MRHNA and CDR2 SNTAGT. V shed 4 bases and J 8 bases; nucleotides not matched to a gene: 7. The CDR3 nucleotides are TGTGCCAGCAGTGGAGAGGGGGCTGGAGGCTACACCTTC. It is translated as CASSGEGAGGYTF.

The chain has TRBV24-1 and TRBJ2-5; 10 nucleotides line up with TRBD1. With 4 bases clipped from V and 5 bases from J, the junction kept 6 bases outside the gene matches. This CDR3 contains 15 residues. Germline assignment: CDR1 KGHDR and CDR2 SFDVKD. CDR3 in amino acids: CATSERTGGYETQYF. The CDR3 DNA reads TGTGCCACCAGTGAGCGGACAGGGGGGTATGAGACCCAGTACTTC.

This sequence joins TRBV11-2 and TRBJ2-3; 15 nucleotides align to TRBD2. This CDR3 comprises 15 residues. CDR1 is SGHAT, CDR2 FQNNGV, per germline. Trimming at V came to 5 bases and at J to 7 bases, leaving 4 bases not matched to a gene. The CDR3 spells CASSRTSGRENTQYF. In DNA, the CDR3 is TGTGCCAGCAGCAGGACTAGCGGGAGGGAAAATACGCAGTATTTT.

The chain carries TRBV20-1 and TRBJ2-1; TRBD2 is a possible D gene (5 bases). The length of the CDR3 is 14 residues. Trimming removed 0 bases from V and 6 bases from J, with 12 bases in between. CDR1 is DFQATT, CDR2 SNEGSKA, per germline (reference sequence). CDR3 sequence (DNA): TGCAGTGCTAGAGACTCTGGAGGTATCAATGAGCAGTTCTTC. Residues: CSARDSGGINEQFF.

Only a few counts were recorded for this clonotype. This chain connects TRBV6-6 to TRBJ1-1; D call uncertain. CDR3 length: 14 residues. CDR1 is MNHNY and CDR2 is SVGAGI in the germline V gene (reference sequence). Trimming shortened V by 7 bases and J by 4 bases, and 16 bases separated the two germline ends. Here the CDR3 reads CASTLEVSSTEAFF. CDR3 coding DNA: TGTGCCAGCACCCTAGAAGTGTCGTCCACTGAAGCTTTCTTT.

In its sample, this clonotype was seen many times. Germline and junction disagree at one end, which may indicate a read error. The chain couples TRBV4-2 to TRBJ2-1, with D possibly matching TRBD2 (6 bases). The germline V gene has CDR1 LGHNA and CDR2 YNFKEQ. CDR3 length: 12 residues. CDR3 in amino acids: CASSQPNRELFF. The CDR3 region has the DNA TGTGCCAGCAGCCAACCTAATCGGGAGCTGTTCTTC.